The 22 T cell receptor beta chains given below trace back to one sample, sequenced in a study of T cells in narcolepsy. Assay: immunoSEQ multiplex PCR; the TCRdb copy retains only in-frame clones and omits some. The table shows roughly 30,000 clones, with 81% occurring only once. Material: memory (CD45RA-) CD4+ T cells from blood. These receptors all stem from a human donor in good health.

Note on this clone: Germline is not matched at one junction end, which may reflect a read error. This chain joins TRBV5-1 and TRBJ1-2, with D unclear. CDR1 SGHRS and CDR2 YFSETQ come from the germline V gene. The CDR3 extends over 11 amino acids. The CDR3 nucleotides read TGTGCCAGCAGCTTGTGGGATGGCTACACCTTC. It codes for CASSLWDGYTF.

The chain links TRBV18 to TRBJ2-3; TRBD2 matches at 8 bases. The CDR3 runs 15 residues. The V segment lost 8 bases and the J segment 1 base; nucleotides outside the gene matches: 8. The V gene's germline CDR1 is KGHSH and CDR2 LQKENI. The CDR3 sequence is CASTTLAEGTDTQYF. Written as DNA, the CDR3 is TGTGCCAGCACAACACTAGCGGAGGGCACAGATACGCAGTATTTT.

CDR3 nucleotide sequence: TGTGCCAGCAGCGCCCGCCTTTTGCAGACCGGGGAGCTGTTTTTT. This encodes CASSARLLQTGELFF. This chain links TRBV7-2 with TRBJ2-2; D remains unclear. V shed 5 bases and J shed 5 bases, with 15 bases lying between them. The CDR3 length is 15 residues. Germline loops: CDR1 SGHTA, CDR2 FQGNSA.

This chain links TRBV7-8 with TRBJ2-1, with TRBD2 matching over 8 bases. The CDR3 has 14 residues. Trimming removed 3 bases from V and 7 bases from J; junction bases left unmatched: 5. In germline, CDR1 is SGHVS, CDR2 FQNEAQ. The CDR3 region is CASSFGIAGNEQFF. The CDR3 DNA sequence: TGTGCCAGCAGCTTCGGGATAGCGGGAAATGAGCAGTTCTTC.

The genes are TRBV30 and TRBJ2-3; no clear D. This CDR3 is built from 13 residues. CDR1 is GTSNPN and CDR2 is SVGIG in the germline V gene (reference sequence). The V end was cut by 3 bases, the J end by 1 base, with 8 bases between. CDR3 sequence reads: CAWSRAGTDTQYF. The DNA for the CDR3 is TGTGCCTGGAGCCGGGCGGGCACAGATACGCAGTATTTT.

V usage is TRBV18 and J usage is TRBJ1-4; D unclear. V shed 3 bases and J shed 4 bases, with 3 bases lying between them. CDR3 length: 12 residues. Germline V CDR1 and CDR2: KGHSH, LQKENI. This CDR3 is CASSPGNEKLFF. As DNA, the CDR3 is TGTGCCAGCTCACCCGGTAATGAAAAACTGTTTTTT. The full variable domain, completed using reference TRBV18 and TRBJ1-4, is NAGVMQNPRHLVRRRGQEARLRCSPMKGHSHVYWYRQLPEEGLKFMVYLQKENIIDESGMPKERFSAEFPKEGPSILRIQQVVRGDSAAYFCASSPGNEKLFFGSGTQLSVL.

This clone was found a few times. The V call is TRBV11-2, the J call TRBJ1-6; TRBD1 might be the D (5 bases). The CDR3 extends over 14 amino acids. V lost 5 bases to trimming and J lost 6 bases, with 11 bases between them. Germline V gene lookup returns CDR1 SGHAT and CDR2 FQNNGV. CDR3 sequence: CASSPRTLNSPLHF. CDR3 coding DNA: TGTGCCAGCAGCCCCCGGACACTTAATTCACCCCTCCACTTT.

In its sample, this clone was seen a few times. J is TRBJ1-1 and V is TRBV7-9; tentatively, D is TRBD1 (6 bases). The V gene's germline CDR1 is SEHNR and CDR2 FQNEAQ (reference sequence). With 5 bases removed from V and 0 bases from J, the gap between germline ends came to 16 bases. This CDR3 region has 16 residues. The CDR3 region has the DNA TGTGCCAGCAGCCCGGGGGTTCAGGGGATGAACACTGAAGCTTTCTTT. This gives the protein CASSPGVQGMNTEAFF.

The DNA of the CDR3 is TGTGCCAGCAGCGTAGGGGGGTCGCAGCAGAGGGGAAACACCATATATTTT. Translating gives CASSVGGSQQRGNTIYF. The chain recombines TRBV9 with TRBJ1-3, with a possible D match to TRBD1 (5 bases). This CDR3 has 17 amino acids. V lost 0 bases and J 4 bases, leaving 17 bases between the germline ends. CDR1 and CDR2 (germline): SGDLS, YYNGEE.

This clone was observed a single time. The chain combines TRBV18 with TRBJ2-7; 9 bases line up with TRBD1. Trimming at V came to 4 bases and at J to 6 bases, leaving 7 bases not matched to a gene. The CDR3 runs to 14 residues. Germline CDR1 KGHSH, CDR2 LQKENI. CDR3 protein: CASSLGTGSGEQYF. The DNA of the CDR3 is TGTGCCAGCTCACTAGGGACAGGGTCGGGCGAGCAGTACTTC.

V is TRBV9 and J is TRBJ2-1; perhaps TRBD2 as D (6 bases). Trimming removed 4 bases from V and 6 bases from J, with 14 bases in between. Per germline, CDR1 SGDLS and CDR2 YYNGEE. The CDR3 sequence is 14 residues long. The CDR3 DNA sequence: TGTGCCAGCAGCCCCGGGACTTGGGGCAATGAGCAGTTCTTC. This encodes CASSPGTWGNEQFF.

This chain links TRBV11-2 with TRBJ1-6, with 9 bases that match TRBD1. Germline V gives CDR1 SGHAT, CDR2 FQNNGV. The V segment lost 5 bases and the J segment 7 bases; nucleotides outside the gene matches: 9. This CDR3 spans 16 amino acids. CDR3 protein: CASSQRLGQGNSPLHF. In DNA form, the CDR3 reads TGTGCCAGCAGCCAACGATTAGGACAGGGGAATTCACCCCTCCACTTT.

The chain couples TRBV13 to TRBJ1-6, with D perhaps matching TRBD1 (5 bases). CDR3 length: 12 residues. The ends were cut back, 0 bases at V and 17 bases at J, with 11 bases in the middle. CDR1 PRHDT and CDR2 FYEKMQ come from the germline V gene (reference sequence). CDR3 residues: CASSLGVGGVHF. CDR3 coding DNA: TGTGCCAGCAGCTTAGGCGTGGGAGGGGTCCACTTT.

This chain links TRBV11-2 with TRBJ1-4, with 9 bases aligning to TRBD1. The CDR3 runs to 17 residues. The germline V gene encodes CDR1 SGHAT and CDR2 FQNNGV. J lost 4 bases, V lost 5 bases, and 11 bases had no gene match. The CDR3 reads CASSLQQGAQGNEKLFF. The CDR3 DNA sequence: TGTGCCAGCAGCCTGCAACAGGGGGCGCAGGGTAATGAAAAACTGTTTTTT.

The V call is TRBV6-5, the J call TRBJ1-2; D is unclear. Looked up from germline, CDR1 is MNHEY and CDR2 is SVGAGI. The CDR3 length is 11 residues. Trimming stripped 9 bases from V and 10 bases from J, with 15 bases between. The CDR3 is CASRGPQSYTF. As DNA, the CDR3 is TGTGCCAGTCGTGGACCGCAATCCTACACCTTC.

The chain uses TRBV28 and TRBJ1-1; D gene ambiguous. The germline V and J ends were trimmed by 9 bases and 4 bases, with 15 bases remaining between them. Germline values: CDR1 MDHEN, CDR2 SYDVKM. There are 13 residues in the CDR3. DNA of the CDR3: TGTGCCAGTTTAGGCCTGACGGGCACTGAAGCTTTCTTT. Its translation is CASLGLTGTEAFF.

This chain links TRBV19 with TRBJ1-1; D gene uncertain. The germline V and J ends were trimmed by 4 bases and 7 bases, with 13 bases remaining between them. The germline gives CDR1 LNHDA, CDR2 SQIVND (reference sequence). The CDR3 runs to 13 residues. The CDR3 bases are TGTGCCAGTAGTACCCTGGGTGGGCTTGAAGCTTTCTTT. The encoded protein is CASSTLGGLEAFF. Together with reference TRBV19 and TRBJ1-1, the CDR3 gives the full variable domain: DGGITQSPKYLFRKEGQNVTLSCEQNLNHDAMYWYRQDPGQGLRLIYYSQIVNDFQKGDIAEGYSVSREKKESFPLTVTSAQKNPTAFYLCASSTLGGLEAFFGQGTRLTVV.

CDR3 sequence: CAIAPGQGNYGYTF. The CDR3, as DNA: TGTGCCATCGCCCCCGGACAGGGAAACTATGGCTACACCTTC. The chain joins TRBV6-7 to TRBJ1-2; 8 nucleotides match TRBD1. TRBV6-7 is filed as an ORF, its function uncertain. This CDR3 spans 14 amino acids. Trimming took 10 bases from V and 2 from J; bases not matched to a gene: 9.

V is TRBV10-1 and J is TRBJ2-7, with 11 bases matching TRBD2. CDR1 WNHNN and CDR2 SYGVQD come from the germline V gene (reference sequence). V lost 3 bases and J lost 3; bases outside the gene matches: 10. There are 17 residues in the CDR3. The CDR3, as DNA: TGCGCCAGCAGTGATTCAGGGACTAGCGGAGCCAACTACGAGCAGTACTTC. This translates into CASSDSGTSGANYEQYF.

The chain employs TRBV7-9 and TRBJ1-6, with 7 bases lining up with TRBD1. This CDR3 has 14 residues. J gave up 8 bases and V 6 bases, and 7 bases lay outside the gene matches. CDR1 is SEHNR and CDR2 is FQNEAQ in the germline V gene (reference sequence). This CDR3 reads CASSFSGGDSPLHF. As DNA, the CDR3 is TGTGCCAGCAGTTTCTCAGGGGGGGATTCACCCCTCCACTTT.

The CDR3 region is CATSRPGQGAREAFF. In DNA form, the CDR3 reads TGTGCCACCAGCAGACCGGGACAGGGGGCGCGTGAAGCTTTCTTT. V gene TRBV15 combines with J gene TRBJ1-1; 12 bases map to TRBD1. Germline loops: CDR1 LNHNV, CDR2 YYDKDF (reference sequence). The junction had 5 bases not matched to a gene; V was cut back by 2 bases and J by 7 bases. The CDR3 is made up of 15 amino acids.

As to this clone: A read error may account for a junction end that differs from germline. This sequence joins TRBV5-5 and TRBJ2-1; D is possibly TRBD2 (5 bases). Per germline, CDR1 SGHKS and CDR2 YYEKEE (reference sequence). The CDR3 has 11 residues. The CDR3 region has the DNA TGTGCCAGCAGCTTGGAACGGGGATGGATCTTC. Translated: CASSLERGWIF.